This T cell receptor (beta chain) is drawn from a study of blood T cell repertoires in COVID-19. Only in-frame clones appear in the TCRdb table, and some are missing; sequencing was by immunoSEQ multiplex PCR. The table has more than 70,000 clones, 88% seen once. The CDR3 has 15 residues. The germline CDR1 and CDR2 sequences are SGHRS and YFSETQ. V lost 2 bases to trimming and J lost 4 bases; unmatched junction nucleotides: 3. Sequencing used peripheral blood. The receptor was isolated from a human donor in a cohort sampled during active COVID-19. The J gene is TRBJ2-3, the V gene TRBV5-1; TRBD2 agrees at 11 bases. The CDR3 DNA reads TGCGCCAGCAGCTTCGGGACTAGCGGTTCAGATACGCAGTATTTT. This gives the protein CASSFGTSGSDTQYF.